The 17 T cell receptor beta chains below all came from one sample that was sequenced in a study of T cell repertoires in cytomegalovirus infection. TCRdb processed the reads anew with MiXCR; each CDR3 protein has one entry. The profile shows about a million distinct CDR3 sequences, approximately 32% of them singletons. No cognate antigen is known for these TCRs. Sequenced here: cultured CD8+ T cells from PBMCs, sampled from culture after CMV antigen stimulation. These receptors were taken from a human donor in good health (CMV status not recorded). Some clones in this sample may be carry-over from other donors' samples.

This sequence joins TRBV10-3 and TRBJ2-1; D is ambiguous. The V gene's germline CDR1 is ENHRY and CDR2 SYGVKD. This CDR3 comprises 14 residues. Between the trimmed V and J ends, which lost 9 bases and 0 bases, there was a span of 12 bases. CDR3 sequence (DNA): TGTGCCATAGGATCGGAGAGCTCCTACAATGAGCAGTTCTTC. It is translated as CAIGSESSYNEQFF.

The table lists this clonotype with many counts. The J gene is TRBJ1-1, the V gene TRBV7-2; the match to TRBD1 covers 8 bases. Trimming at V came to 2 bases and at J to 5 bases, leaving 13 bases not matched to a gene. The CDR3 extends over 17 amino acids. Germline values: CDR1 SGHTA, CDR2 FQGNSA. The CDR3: CASSLRTGRLDSTEAFF. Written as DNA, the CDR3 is TGTGCCAGCAGCTTAAGGACAGGGAGGCTGGATAGTACTGAAGCTTTCTTT.

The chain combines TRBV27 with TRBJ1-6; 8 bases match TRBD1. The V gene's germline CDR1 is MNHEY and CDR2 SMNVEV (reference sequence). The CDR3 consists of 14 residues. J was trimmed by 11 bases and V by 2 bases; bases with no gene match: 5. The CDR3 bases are TGTGCCAGCAGTTTACAGGGGGCAGGAGCACCCCTCCACTTT. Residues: CASSLQGAGAPLHF.

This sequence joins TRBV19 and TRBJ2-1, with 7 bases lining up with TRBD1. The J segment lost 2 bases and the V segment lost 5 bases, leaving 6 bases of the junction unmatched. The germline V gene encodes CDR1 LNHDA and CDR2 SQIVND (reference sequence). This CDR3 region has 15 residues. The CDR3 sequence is CASSPSDRAYNEQFF. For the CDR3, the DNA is TGTGCCAGTAGTCCCTCTGACAGGGCCTACAATGAGCAGTTCTTC. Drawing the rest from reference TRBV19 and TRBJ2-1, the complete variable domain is DGGITQSPKYLFRKEGQNVTLSCEQNLNHDAMYWYRQDPGQGLRLIYYSQIVNDFQKGDIAEGYSVSREKKESFPLTVTSAQKNPTAFYLCASSPSDRAYNEQFFGPGTRLTVL.

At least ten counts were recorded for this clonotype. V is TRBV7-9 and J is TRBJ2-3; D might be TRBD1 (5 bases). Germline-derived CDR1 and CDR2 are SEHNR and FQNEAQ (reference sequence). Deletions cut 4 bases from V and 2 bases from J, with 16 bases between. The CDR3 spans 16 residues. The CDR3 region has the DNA TGTGCCAGCAGCTCCCGACAGAAACTCTTCACAGATACGCAGTATTTT. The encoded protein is CASSSRQKLFTDTQYF.

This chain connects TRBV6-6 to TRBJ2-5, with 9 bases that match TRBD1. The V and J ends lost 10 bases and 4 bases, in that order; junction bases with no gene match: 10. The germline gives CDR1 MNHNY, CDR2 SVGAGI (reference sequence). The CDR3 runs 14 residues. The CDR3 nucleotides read TGTGCCACCAAGGACAGGGGTGTCTTAGAGACCCAGTACTTC. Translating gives CATKDRGVLETQYF.

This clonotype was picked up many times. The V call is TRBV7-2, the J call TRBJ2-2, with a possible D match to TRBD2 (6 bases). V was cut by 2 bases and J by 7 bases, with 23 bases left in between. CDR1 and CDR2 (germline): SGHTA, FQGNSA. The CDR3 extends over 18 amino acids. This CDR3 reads CASSLRLPNPAGIGELFF. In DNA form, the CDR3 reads TGTGCCAGCAGCTTACGACTACCTAATCCGGCGGGGATCGGGGAGCTGTTTTTT. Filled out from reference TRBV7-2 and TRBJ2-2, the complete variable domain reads GAGVSQSPSNKVTEKGKDVELRCDPISGHTALYWYRQSLGQGLEFLIYFQGNSAPDKSGLPSDRFSAERTGGSVSTLTIQRTQQEDSAVYLCASSLRLPNPAGIGELFFGEGSRLTVL.

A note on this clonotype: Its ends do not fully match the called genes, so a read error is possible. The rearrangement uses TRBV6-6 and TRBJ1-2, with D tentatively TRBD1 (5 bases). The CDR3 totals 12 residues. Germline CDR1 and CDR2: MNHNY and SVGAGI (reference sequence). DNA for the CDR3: TGTGCCAGCAGTTCCCTCGGCCCAGGAGGGGACTTC. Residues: CASSSLGPGGDF.

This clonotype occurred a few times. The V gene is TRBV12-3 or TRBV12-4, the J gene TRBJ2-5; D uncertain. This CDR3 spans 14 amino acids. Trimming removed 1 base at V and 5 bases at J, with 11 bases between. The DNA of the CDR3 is TGTGCCAGCAGTTTAGAAGATCTCCGGGAGACCCAGTACTTC. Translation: CASSLEDLRETQYF.

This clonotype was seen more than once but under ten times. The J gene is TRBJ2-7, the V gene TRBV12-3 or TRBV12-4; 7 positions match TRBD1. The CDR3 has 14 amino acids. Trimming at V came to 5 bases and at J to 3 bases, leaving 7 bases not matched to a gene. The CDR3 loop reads CASSPRQGHYEQYF. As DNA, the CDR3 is TGTGCCAGCAGTCCCAGACAGGGTCACTACGAGCAGTACTTC.

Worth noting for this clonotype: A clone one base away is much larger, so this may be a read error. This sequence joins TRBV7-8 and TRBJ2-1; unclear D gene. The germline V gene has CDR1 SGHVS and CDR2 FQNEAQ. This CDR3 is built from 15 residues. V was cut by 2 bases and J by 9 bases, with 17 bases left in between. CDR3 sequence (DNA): TGTGCCAGCAGCTTAACGCCCACCGCATTGGGTGAGCAGTTCTTC. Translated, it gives CASSLTPTALGEQFF.

The CDR3 nucleotides are TGTGCCAGCAGCTTGTGGACAGGGAAGGACGAGCAGTACTTC. Translated: CASSLWTGKDEQYF. This chain joins TRBV7-2 and TRBJ2-7, with TRBD1 identical over 8 bases. Germline-derived CDR1 and CDR2 are SGHTA and FQGNSA. The CDR3 covers 14 residues. Losses at the gene ends were 3 bases for V and 5 bases for J; bases not matched to a gene: 6.

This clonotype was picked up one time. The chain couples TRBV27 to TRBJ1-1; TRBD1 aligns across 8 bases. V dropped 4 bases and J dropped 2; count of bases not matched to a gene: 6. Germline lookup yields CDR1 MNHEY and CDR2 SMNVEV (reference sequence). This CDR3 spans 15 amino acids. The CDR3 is CASSWGQAVNTEAFF. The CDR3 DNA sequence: TGTGCCAGCAGTTGGGGACAGGCCGTTAACACTGAAGCTTTCTTT.

The CDR3 loop is CASSEVSGHPNSPLHF. DNA of the CDR3: TGTGCCAGCAGTGAAGTATCCGGACACCCGAATTCACCCCTCCACTTT. The chain recombines TRBV2 with TRBJ1-6; perhaps TRBD1 as D (5 bases). The V gene's germline CDR1 is SNHLY and CDR2 FYNNEI. The CDR3 consists of 16 residues. V gave up 1 base and J gave up 7 bases, with 14 bases separating them.

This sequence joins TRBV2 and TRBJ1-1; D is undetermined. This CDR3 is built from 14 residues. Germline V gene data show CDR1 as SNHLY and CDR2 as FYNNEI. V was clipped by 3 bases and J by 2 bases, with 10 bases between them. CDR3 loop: CASSEDWGNTEAFF. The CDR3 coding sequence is TGTGCCAGCAGTGAGGACTGGGGAAACACTGAAGCTTTCTTT. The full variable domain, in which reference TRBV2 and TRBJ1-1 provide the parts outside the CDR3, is EPEVTQTPSHQVTQMGQEVILRCVPISNHLYFYWYRQILGQKVEFLVSFYNNEISEKSEIFDDQFSVERPDGSNFTLKIRSTKLEDSAMYFCASSEDWGNTEAFFGQGTRLTVV.

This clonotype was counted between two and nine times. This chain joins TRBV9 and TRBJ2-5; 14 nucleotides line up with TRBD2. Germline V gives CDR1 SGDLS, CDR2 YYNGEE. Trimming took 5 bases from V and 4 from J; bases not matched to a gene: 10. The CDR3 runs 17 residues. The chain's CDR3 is CASSGTSGGPGGETQYF. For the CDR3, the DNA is TGTGCCAGCAGTGGGACTAGCGGGGGCCCGGGAGGAGAGACCCAGTACTTC.

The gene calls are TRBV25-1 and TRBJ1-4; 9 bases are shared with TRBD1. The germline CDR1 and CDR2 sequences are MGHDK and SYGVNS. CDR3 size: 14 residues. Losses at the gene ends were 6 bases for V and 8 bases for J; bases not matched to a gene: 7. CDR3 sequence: CASRLQGASEKLFF. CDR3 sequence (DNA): TGTGCCAGCAGGCTACAGGGGGCGTCGGAAAAACTGTTTTTT.